A selection of T cell receptor beta chains follows, all from one sample in a study of Ad26.COV2.S vaccination and SARS-CoV-2 variants. This table comes from immunoSEQ multiplex PCR, and its TCRdb copy is limited to in-frame clones, with some not included. The sample lists fewer than 500,000 clones, about nine tenths occurring once. The source material was peripheral blood, sampled in a trial of Ad26.COV2.S vaccine versus placebo. These receptors were collected from a person between 18 and 60 years old who received the Ad26.COV2.S COVID-19 vaccine or a placebo. Each CDR3 is given with its conserved first and last residue. D genes are given only for firm matches. Only part of the rows carry a size: once, few, many, or a class if the clone is expanded.

j_call clone_size v_call d_call cdr3_nt cdr3_aa
TRBJ2-7 NA TRBV5-4 NA TGTGCCAGCAGCTTTGATTCCTACGAGCAGTACTTC CASSFDSYEQYF
TRBJ2-1 NA TRBV7-9 TRBD2 TGTGCCAGCAGCCGGAGACTAGCGGGAGGGAGCTCCTACAATGAGCAGTTCTTC CASSRRLAGGSSYNEQFF
TRBJ2-6 NA TRBV28 NA TGTGCCAGCAGCACACAAGGATCTGGGGCCAACGTCCTGACTTTC CASSTQGSGANVLTF
TRBJ1-3 NA TRBV14 NA TGTGCCAGCAGCCCGCAGCCAGGCTCTGGAAACACCATATATTTT CASSPQPGSGNTIYF
TRBJ1-5 few TRBV7-3 TRBD1 TGTGCCAGCAGCGGTGACAGGGATCAGCCCCAGCATTTT CASSGDRDQPQHF
TRBJ2-5 NA TRBV5-1 TRBD1 TGCGCCAGCAGCCAGACAGGGGAAGAGACCCAGTACTTC CASSQTGEETQYF
TRBJ2-1 NA TRBV2 TRBD1 TGTGCCAGCAGACAAGACAGGGACCTTTCAATGGGGCAGTTCTTC CASRQDRDLSMGQFF
TRBJ2-1 once TRBV28 NA TGTGCCAGCAGTTTGGTCAGGACAGCTTACTACAATGAGCAGTTCTTC CASSLVRTAYYNEQFF
TRBJ1-6 once TRBV27 TRBD1 TGTGCCAGCAGTTACAGGGGATACTCACCCCTCCACTTT CASSYRGYSPLHF
TRBJ2-3 few TRBV4-1 NA TGCGCCAGCAGCAGGGGACTTTTAGATACGCAGTATTTT CASSRGLLDTQYF
TRBJ2-4 NA TRBV18 TRBD1 TGTGCCAGCTCACCACCTCGAGGCAGGGGGAACATTCAGTACTTC CASSPPRGRGNIQYF
TRBJ2-3 NA TRBV7-9 TRBD2 TGTGCCAGCAGCTTAGGGCTAGCGGGAGACTATTTT CASSLGLAGDYF
TRBJ2-7 NA TRBV30 TRBD1 TGTGCCTGGAGAGACAGGGGTCTATTACAGTACTTC CAWRDRGLLQYF
TRBJ1-1 few TRBV6-5 NA TGTGCCAGCAGCGCACTACATGAAGCTTTCTTT CASSALHEAFF
TRBJ1-1 NA TRBV2 NA TGTGCCAGCAGTGAAGCGCGGGAGGTTGTGACCACTGAAGCTTTCTTT CASSEAREVVTTEAFF
TRBJ2-7 NA TRBV12-3/TRBV12-4 NA TGTGCCAGCAGTTTACGTGAGGCGGGGCAGTACTTC CASSLREAGQYF
TRBJ2-7 NA TRBV5-1 NA TGCGCCAGCAGCTTCCGGGACACCGGCTACGAGCAGTACTTC CASSFRDTGYEQYF
TRBJ1-2 NA TRBV10-1 NA TGCGCCAGCAGATCAACCGGGCCTACAGCTAACTATGGCTACACCTTC CASRSTGPTANYGYTF
TRBJ2-7 once TRBV13 NA TGTGCCAGCAGCCCGGACGGTAAAGCCTACGAGCAGTACTTC CASSPDGKAYEQYF
TRBJ1-2 NA TRBV7-2 NA TGTGCCAGCAGCTTAGCGTCGAGAGGCTACACCTTC CASSLASRGYTF
TRBJ2-7 NA TRBV4-1 NA TGCGCCAGCAGCCAAGATGGGGGGTACGAGCAGTACTTC CASSQDGGYEQYF
TRBJ2-1 NA TRBV10-3 NA TGTGCCATCAGCGTGGGGAATTTATACTACAATGAGCAGTTCTTC CAISVGNLYYNEQFF
TRBJ2-1 once TRBV6-1 NA TGTGCCAGCAGTGAGGGTGGGGTTTACAATGAGCAGTTCTTC CASSEGGVYNEQFF
TRBJ2-5 NA TRBV15 NA TGTGCCACCAGCAGAGATTGGGAGACCCAGTACTTC CATSRDWETQYF
TRBJ2-4 NA TRBV19 NA TGTGCCAGTACTAATGGGTACATTCAGTACTTC CASTNGYIQYF
TRBJ2-5 NA TRBV2 TRBD1 TGTGCCAGCAGTGAAGCGCTTGGGACAGTCCAAGAGACCCAGTACTTC CASSEALGTVQETQYF
TRBJ2-3 NA TRBV18 NA TGTGCCAGCTCTAAACGGCCGAGCACAGATACGCAGTATTTT CASSKRPSTDTQYF
TRBJ2-3 NA TRBV7-9 NA TGTGCCAGCAGCCGAGGAGGGTCTATCACAGATACGCAGTATTTT CASSRGGSITDTQYF
TRBJ2-3 NA TRBV9 TRBD2 TGTGCCAGCAGCGTAGGGGCGGGAGGGAGCACAGATACGCAGTATTTT CASSVGAGGSTDTQYF
TRBJ1-4 NA TRBV6-5 NA TGTGCCAGCAGTCGAACAGGGACGGCTAATGAAAAACTGTTTTTT CASSRTGTANEKLFF
TRBJ2-1 NA TRBV2 TRBD1 TGTGCCAGCAGTGCCGGGACAGGGGTCGTGGGGCAGTTCTTC CASSAGTGVVGQFF
TRBJ1-1 once TRBV21-1 NA TGTGCCAGCAGCAAACTGGAGGAGACGAACACTGAAGCTTTCTTT CASSKLEETNTEAFF
TRBJ2-7 NA TRBV5-1 TRBD1 TGCGCCAGCAGCGCCAGGACAGGGGCTCACGAGCAGTACTTC CASSARTGAHEQYF
TRBJ1-3 few TRBV2 NA TGTGCCAGCAGTGAGCAGCAGGGTCGGACCATATATTTT CASSEQQGRTIYF
TRBJ1-1 NA TRBV5-6 NA TGTGCCAGCAGCCCAAGTCTTACAGGGACCTACACTGAAGCTTTCTTT CASSPSLTGTYTEAFF
TRBJ1-2 NA TRBV4-1 TRBD1 TGCGCCAGCAGCCCCGACAGGGTGAGCTATGGCTACACCTTC CASSPDRVSYGYTF
TRBJ2-1 NA TRBV9 TRBD2 TGTGCCAGCAGCGAGCATCCCGGGACTAGCGGGGTTTACAATGAGCAGTTCTTC CASSEHPGTSGVYNEQFF
TRBJ2-3 NA TRBV28 TRBD1 TGTGCCAGCAGTTTAGTCTCGACAGGGTATACAGATACGCAGTATTTT CASSLVSTGYTDTQYF
TRBJ2-7 NA TRBV28 TRBD1 TGTGCCAGCAGCCGGGGACAGTACGAGCAGTACTTC CASSRGQYEQYF
TRBJ1-6 NA TRBV28 NA TGTGCCAGCAGTCCCCCGGACAGCCCGATACCCCTCCACTTT CASSPPDSPIPLHF
TRBJ2-1 NA TRBV7-2 NA TGTGCCAGCAGCTTCCCCGACGGATCGGAGCAGTTCTTC CASSFPDGSEQFF
TRBJ2-1 NA TRBV19 NA TGTGCCAGTAGTACCGGGACGGCCTACAATGAGCAGTTCTTC CASSTGTAYNEQFF
TRBJ2-2 NA TRBV4-2 TRBD2 TGTGCCAGCAGGTTGACTAGCGGGAGATTGAACACCGGGGAGCTGTTTTTT CASRLTSGRLNTGELFF
TRBJ2-5 NA TRBV7-2 NA TGTGCCAGCAGCTTTATGGGGGGATGGGAGACCCAGTACTTC CASSFMGGWETQYF
TRBJ1-2 NA TRBV2 TRBD1 TGTGCCAGCAGTTTTTTGACAGGGTCTAACTATGGCTACACCTTC CASSFLTGSNYGYTF